The clone carrying this T cell receptor (beta chain) appeared many times. Using its own MiXCR run on the PCR reads, TCRdb lists one record per CDR3 protein. This sample has hundreds of thousands of distinct CDR3 sequences, with just under 20% found just once. This sample was taken from a study of molecular identifiers for immune sequencing clone quantification. Naive CD8 sequencing libraries were generated from 20,000 to 1,000,000 sorted cells, with 10%, 30% or 50% RNA as input. The sequence came from a human donor in good health. Some libraries in this study had Jurkat cell RNA spiked in. The sample consisted of naive CD8+ T cells from blood, with Jurkat cell RNA spiked in. Indicated subset: FACS-sorted CD8+CD4-CCR7+CD45RA+ naive T cells.

The CDR3 region is CASSQVRDTNIQYF. The CDR3 coding sequence is TGCGCCAGCAGCCAAGTCCGGGACACCAACATTCAGTACTTC. This chain links TRBV4-3 with TRBJ2-4, with D possibly being TRBD1 (6 bases). The ends were cut back, 1 base at V and 7 bases at J, with 11 bases in the middle. The CDR3 runs to 14 residues. Germline V gene sequence: CDR1 LGHNA, CDR2 YSLEER.